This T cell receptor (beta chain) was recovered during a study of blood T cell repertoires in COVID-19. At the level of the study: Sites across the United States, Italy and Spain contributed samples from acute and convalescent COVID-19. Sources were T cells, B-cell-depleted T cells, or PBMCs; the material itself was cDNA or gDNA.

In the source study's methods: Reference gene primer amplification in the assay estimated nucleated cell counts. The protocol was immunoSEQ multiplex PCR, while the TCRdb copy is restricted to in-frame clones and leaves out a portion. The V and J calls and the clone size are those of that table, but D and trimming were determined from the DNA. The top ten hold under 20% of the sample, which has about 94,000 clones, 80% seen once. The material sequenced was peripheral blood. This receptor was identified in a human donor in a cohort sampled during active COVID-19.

In DNA form, the CDR3 reads TGTGCCAGCAGCTTGAGCCGGGACAGGGGAGGTATGAACACTGAAGCTTTCTTT. Translation gives CASSLSRDRGGMNTEAFF. The chain combines TRBV5-4 with TRBJ1-1, with 10 bases that match TRBD1. This CDR3 is 18 amino acids long. Germline V gives CDR1 SGHNT, CDR2 YYREEE (reference sequence). V lost 1 base to trimming and J lost 0 bases; unmatched junction nucleotides: 9.